These T cell receptor beta chains were read from a single sample in a study of cytomegalovirus exposure and HLA in healthy donors. Only in-frame clones appear in the TCRdb table, and some are missing; sequencing was by immunoSEQ multiplex PCR. Of 150,000 to 200,000 clones in the sample, around 85% were seen once. The sample taken for sequencing was PBMCs. These receptors were taken from a young man in good health and CMV-seropositive. Each CDR3 is given with its conserved first and last residue. A D gene is named only where the DNA matches it firmly. Only part of the rows carry a size: once, few, many, or a class if the clone is expanded.

d_call,j_call,v_call,clone_size,cdr3_nt,cdr3_aa
.,TRBJ2-1,TRBV28,once,TGTGCCAGCAGTTTAGAAGGGGCCTACAATGAGCAGTTCTTC,CASSLEGAYNEQFF
TRBD2,TRBJ2-2,TRBV7-9,.,TGTGCCAGCAGCTATCCGGGACTAGCGGGATCCGGGGAGCTGTTTTTT,CASSYPGLAGSGELFF
.,TRBJ1-5,TRBV19,few,TGTGCCAGTACGCCGGGGAACAATCAGCCCCAGCATTTT,CASTPGNNQPQHF
TRBD2,TRBJ2-3,TRBV7-9,once,TGTGCCAGCAGTTCGGGGGGGGTAAATACGCAGTATTTT,CASSSGGVNTQYF
.,TRBJ1-2,TRBV12-2,.,TGTGCAAGTCGCTTAGTATATAGGACAGGCACCCGGGATGGCTACACCTTC,CASRLVYRTGTRDGYTF
.,TRBJ2-7,TRBV27,once,TGTGCCAGCAGTTTATTAGGGAGCCAACGATACGAGCAGTACTTC,CASSLLGSQRYEQYF
.,TRBJ1-5,TRBV6-5,.,TGTGCCAGCAGTTACTCGGCGGGGGGTAGCCAGCCCCAGCATTTT,CASSYSAGGSQPQHF
TRBD1,TRBJ2-7,TRBV27,once,TGTGCCAGCAGAACCGGGACAGGGAGCGAGCAGTACTTC,CASRTGTGSEQYF
TRBD1,TRBJ1-1,TRBV19,.,TGTGCCAGTAGTATAGTTAGTCCCGGGACAGGGAGCTCTGAAGCTTTCTTT,CASSIVSPGTGSSEAFF
TRBD2,TRBJ2-1,TRBV29-1,.,TGCAGCGTCCCCGCGGGGGGGGCCTCCTACAATGAGCAGTTCTTC,CSVPAGGASYNEQFF
TRBD1,TRBJ2-7,TRBV11-2,.,TGTGCCAGCAGCGATCGGACAGGGTACGAGCAGTACTTC,CASSDRTGYEQYF
TRBD1,TRBJ1-4,TRBV28,.,TGTGCCAGCAGAGGACAGGGAGGATATGAAAAACTGTTTTTT,CASRGQGGYEKLFF
.,TRBJ1-4,TRBV9,.,TGTGCCAGCAGCGCCACCGGGGCAACTAATGAAAAACTGTTTTTT,CASSATGATNEKLFF